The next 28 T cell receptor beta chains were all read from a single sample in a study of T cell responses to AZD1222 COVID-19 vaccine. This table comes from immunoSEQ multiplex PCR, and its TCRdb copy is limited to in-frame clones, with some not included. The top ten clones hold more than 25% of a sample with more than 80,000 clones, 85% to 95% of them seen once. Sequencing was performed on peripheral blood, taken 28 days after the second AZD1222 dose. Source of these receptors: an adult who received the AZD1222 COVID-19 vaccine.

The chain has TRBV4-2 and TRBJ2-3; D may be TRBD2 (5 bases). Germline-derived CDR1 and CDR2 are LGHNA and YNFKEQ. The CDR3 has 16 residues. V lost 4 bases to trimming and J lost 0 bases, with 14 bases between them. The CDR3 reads CASSPSGSASTDTQYF. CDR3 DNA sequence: TGTGCCAGCAGCCCTAGTGGGAGTGCTAGCACAGATACGCAGTATTTT.

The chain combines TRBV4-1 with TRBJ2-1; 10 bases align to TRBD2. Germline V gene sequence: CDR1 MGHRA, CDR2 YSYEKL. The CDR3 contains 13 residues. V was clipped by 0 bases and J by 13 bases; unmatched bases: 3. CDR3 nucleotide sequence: TGCGCCAGCAGCCAAGATAGCGGGAGGCCTCAGTTCTTC. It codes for CASSQDSGRPQFF.

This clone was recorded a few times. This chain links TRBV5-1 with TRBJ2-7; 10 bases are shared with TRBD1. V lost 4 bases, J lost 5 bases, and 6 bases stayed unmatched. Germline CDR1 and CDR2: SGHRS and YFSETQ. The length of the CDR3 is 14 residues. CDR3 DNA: TGCGCCAGCAGCCCCTACGACAGGGGGCACGAGCAGTACTTC. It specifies CASSPYDRGHEQYF.

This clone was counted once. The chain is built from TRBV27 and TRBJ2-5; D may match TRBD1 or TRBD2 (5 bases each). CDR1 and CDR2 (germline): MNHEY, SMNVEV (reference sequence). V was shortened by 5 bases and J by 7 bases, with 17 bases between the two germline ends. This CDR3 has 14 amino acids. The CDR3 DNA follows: TGTGCCAGCAGTCTGGGACCGGGACGGTGGACCCAGTACTTC. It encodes CASSLGPGRWTQYF.

The CDR3 sequence: CASSALQGAKRFVGYGYTF. The CDR3 bases are TGTGCCAGCAGTGCTCTCCAGGGGGCGAAAAGGTTCGTTGGCTATGGCTACACCTTC. V and J are TRBV27 and TRBJ1-2; 8 bases line up with TRBD1. Germline V gene data show CDR1 as MNHEY and CDR2 as SMNVEV (reference sequence). V trimming: 5 bases; J trimming: 4 bases; junction bases outside the gene matches: 21. This CDR3 has 19 residues.

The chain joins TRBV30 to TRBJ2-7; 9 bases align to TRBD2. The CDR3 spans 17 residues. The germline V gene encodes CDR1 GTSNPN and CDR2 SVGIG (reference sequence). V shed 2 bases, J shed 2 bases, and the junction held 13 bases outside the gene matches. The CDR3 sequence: CAWSPGLAGFSPYEQYF. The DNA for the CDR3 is TGTGCCTGGAGTCCGGGACTAGCCGGTTTCAGCCCCTACGAGCAGTACTTC.

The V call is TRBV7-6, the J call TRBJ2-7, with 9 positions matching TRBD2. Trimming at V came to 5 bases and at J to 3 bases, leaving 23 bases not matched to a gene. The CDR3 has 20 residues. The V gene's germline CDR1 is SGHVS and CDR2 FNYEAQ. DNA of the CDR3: TGTGCCAGCAGCCACTTCACAGGTTCGAATAGCGGGAGTAACCTCTACGAGCAGTACTTC. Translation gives CASSHFTGSNSGSNLYEQYF.

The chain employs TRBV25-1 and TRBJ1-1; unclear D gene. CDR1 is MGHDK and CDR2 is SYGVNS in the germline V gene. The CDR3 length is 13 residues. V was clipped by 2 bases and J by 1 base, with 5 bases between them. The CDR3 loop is CASSEGGNTEAFF. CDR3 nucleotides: TGTGCCAGCAGTGAAGGCGGGAACACTGAAGCTTTCTTT.

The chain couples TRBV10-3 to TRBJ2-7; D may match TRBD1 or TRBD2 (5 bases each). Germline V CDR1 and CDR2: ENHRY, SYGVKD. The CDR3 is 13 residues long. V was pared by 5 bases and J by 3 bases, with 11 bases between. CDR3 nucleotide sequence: TGTGCCATCAGTCGGGACCCGGGCTACGAGCAGTACTTC. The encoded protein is CAISRDPGYEQYF.

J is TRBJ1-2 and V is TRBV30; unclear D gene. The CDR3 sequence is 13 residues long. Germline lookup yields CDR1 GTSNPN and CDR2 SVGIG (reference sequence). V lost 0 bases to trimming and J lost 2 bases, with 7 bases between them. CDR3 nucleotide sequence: TGTGCCTGGAGTGTAACCCTGAACTATGGCTACACCTTC. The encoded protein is CAWSVTLNYGYTF. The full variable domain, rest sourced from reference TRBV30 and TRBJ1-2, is SQTIHQWPATLVQPVGSPLSLECTVEGTSNPNLYWYRQAAGRGLQLLFYSVGIGQISSEVPQNLSASRPQDRQFILSSKKLLLSDSGFYLCAWSVTLNYGYTFGSGTRLTVV.

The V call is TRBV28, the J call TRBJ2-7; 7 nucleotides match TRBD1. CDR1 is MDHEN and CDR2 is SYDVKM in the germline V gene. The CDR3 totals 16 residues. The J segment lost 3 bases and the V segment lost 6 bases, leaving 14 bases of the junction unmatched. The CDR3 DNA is TGTGCCAGCAGCACCATACAGGGGAAAACGGACTACGAGCAGTACTTC. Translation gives CASSTIQGKTDYEQYF.

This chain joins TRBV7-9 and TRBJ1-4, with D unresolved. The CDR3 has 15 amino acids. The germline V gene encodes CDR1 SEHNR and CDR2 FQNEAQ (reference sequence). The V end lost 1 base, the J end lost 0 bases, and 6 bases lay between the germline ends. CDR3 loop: CASSLEEATNEKLFF. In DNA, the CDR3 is TGTGCCAGCAGCTTAGAAGAAGCAACTAATGAAAAACTGTTTTTT. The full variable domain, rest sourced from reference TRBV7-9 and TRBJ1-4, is DTGVSQNPRHKITKRGQNVTFRCDPISEHNRLYWYRQTLGQGPEFLTYFQNEAQLEKSRLLSDRFSAERPKGSFSTLEIQRTEQGDSAMYLCASSLEEATNEKLFFGSGTQLSVL.

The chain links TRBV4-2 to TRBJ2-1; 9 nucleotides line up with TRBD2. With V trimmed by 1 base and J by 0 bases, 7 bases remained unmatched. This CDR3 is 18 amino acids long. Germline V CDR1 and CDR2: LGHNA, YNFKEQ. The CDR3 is CASSQVKLAGLSYNEQFF. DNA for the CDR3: TGTGCCAGCAGCCAAGTTAAACTAGCGGGCCTCTCCTACAATGAGCAGTTCTTC.

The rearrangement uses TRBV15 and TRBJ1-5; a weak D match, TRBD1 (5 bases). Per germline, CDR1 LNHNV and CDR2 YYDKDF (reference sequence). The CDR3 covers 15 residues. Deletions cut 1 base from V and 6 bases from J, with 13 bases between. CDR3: CATSRVLEGVQPQHF. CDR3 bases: TGTGCCACCAGCAGAGTATTGGAAGGGGTTCAGCCCCAGCATTTT.

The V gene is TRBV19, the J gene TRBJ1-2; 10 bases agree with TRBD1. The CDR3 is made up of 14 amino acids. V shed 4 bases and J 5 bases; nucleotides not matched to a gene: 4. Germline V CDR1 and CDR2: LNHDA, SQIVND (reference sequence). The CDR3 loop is CASSKTGGGYGYTF. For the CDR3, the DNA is TGTGCCAGTAGTAAGACAGGGGGCGGTTATGGCTACACCTTC. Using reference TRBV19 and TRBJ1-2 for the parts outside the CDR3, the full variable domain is DGGITQSPKYLFRKEGQNVTLSCEQNLNHDAMYWYRQDPGQGLRLIYYSQIVNDFQKGDIAEGYSVSREKKESFPLTVTSAQKNPTAFYLCASSKTGGGYGYTFGSGTRLTVV.

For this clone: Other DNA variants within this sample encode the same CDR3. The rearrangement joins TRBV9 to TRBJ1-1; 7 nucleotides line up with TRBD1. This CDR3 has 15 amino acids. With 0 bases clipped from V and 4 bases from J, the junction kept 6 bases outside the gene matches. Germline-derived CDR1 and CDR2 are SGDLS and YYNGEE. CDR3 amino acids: CASSVEGTVGTEAFF. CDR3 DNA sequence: TGTGCCAGCAGCGTAGAAGGGACAGTGGGCACTGAAGCTTTCTTT.

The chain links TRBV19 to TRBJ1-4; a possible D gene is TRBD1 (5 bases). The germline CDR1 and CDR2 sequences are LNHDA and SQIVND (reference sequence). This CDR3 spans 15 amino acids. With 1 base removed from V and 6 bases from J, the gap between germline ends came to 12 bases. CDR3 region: CASSIGAGRYEKLFF. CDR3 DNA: TGTGCCAGTAGTATAGGAGCAGGGAGGTATGAAAAACTGTTTTTT.

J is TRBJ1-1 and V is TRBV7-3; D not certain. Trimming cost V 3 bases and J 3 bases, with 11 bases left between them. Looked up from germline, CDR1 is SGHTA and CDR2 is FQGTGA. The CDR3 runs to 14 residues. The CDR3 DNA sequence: TGTGCCAGCAGCTTTCAGGCCGGGGACACTGAAGCTTTCTTT. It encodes CASSFQAGDTEAFF.

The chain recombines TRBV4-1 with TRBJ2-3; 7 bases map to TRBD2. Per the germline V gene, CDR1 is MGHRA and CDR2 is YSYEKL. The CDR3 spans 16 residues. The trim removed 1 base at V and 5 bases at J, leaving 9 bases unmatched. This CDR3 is CASSQVGREKVDTQYF. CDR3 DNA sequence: TGCGCCAGCAGCCAAGTAGGGCGGGAGAAGGTAGATACGCAGTATTTT.

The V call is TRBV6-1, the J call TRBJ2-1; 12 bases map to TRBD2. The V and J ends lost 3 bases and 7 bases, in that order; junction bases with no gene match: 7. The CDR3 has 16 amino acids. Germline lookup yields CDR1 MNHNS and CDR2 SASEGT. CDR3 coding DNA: TGTGCCAGCAGTGAGCCCGGGACTAGCGGGCGGAATGAGCAGTTCTTC. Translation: CASSEPGTSGRNEQFF.

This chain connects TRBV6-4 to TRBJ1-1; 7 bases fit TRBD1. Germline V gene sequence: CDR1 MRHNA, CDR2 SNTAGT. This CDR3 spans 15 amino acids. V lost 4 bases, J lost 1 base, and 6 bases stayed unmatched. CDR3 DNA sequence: TGTGCCAGCAGTGGGGACGGGACAGCGAACACTGAAGCTTTCTTT. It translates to CASSGDGTANTEAFF.

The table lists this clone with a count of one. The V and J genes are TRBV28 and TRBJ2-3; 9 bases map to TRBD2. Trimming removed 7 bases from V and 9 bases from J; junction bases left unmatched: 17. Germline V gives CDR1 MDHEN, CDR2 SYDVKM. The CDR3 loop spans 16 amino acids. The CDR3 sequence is CASNLPGLAEGGTQYF. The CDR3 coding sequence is TGTGCCAGCAACCTACCGGGACTAGCCGAGGGGGGGACGCAGTATTTT.

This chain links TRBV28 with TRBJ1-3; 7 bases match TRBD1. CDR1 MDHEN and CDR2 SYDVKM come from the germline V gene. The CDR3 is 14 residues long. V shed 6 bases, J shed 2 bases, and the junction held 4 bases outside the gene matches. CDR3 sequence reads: CASSSGQAGNTIYF. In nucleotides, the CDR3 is TGTGCCAGCAGCTCTGGACAGGCTGGAAACACCATATATTTT.

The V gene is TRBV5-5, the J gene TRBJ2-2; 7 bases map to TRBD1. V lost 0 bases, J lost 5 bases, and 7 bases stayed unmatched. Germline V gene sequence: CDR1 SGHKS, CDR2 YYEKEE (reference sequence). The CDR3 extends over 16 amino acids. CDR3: CASSLDLGQLTGELFF. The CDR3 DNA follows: TGTGCCAGCAGCTTGGATTTGGGACAGTTGACCGGGGAGCTGTTTTTT. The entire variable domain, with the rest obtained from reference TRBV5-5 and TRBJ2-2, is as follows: DAGVTQSPTHLIKTRGQQVTLRCSPISGHKSVSWYQQVLGQGPQFIFQYYEKEERGRGNFPDRFSARQFPNYSSELNVNALLLGDSALYLCASSLDLGQLTGELFFGEGSRLTVL.

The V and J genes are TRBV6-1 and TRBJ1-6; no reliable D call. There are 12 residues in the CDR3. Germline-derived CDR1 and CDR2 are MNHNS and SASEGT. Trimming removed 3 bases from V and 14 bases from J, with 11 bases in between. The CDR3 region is CASSERRGSLHF. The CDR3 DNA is TGTGCCAGCAGTGAGCGACGAGGCTCCCTCCACTTT.

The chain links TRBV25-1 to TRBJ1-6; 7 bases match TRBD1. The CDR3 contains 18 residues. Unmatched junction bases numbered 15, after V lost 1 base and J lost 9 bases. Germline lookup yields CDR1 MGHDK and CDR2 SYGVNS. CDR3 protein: CASSEFLAGGLTGSPLHF. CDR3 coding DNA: TGTGCCAGCAGTGAATTCCTAGCAGGGGGACTAACCGGTTCACCCCTCCACTTT.

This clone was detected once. The CDR3 sequence is CASSPVSGPSTDTQYF. CDR3 nucleotide sequence: TGTGCCAGCAGCCCGGTTAGCGGCCCGAGCACAGATACGCAGTATTTT. V is TRBV7-9 and J is TRBJ2-3; TRBD2 might be the D (6 bases). The V and J ends lost 5 bases and 0 bases respectively, with 15 bases between them. The CDR3 is 16 residues long. Germline CDR1 SEHNR, CDR2 FQNEAQ (reference sequence).

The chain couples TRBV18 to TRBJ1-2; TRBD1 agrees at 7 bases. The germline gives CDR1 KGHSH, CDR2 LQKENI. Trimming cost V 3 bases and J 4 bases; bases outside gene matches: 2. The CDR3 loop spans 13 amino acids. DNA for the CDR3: TGTGCCAGCTCACCGGACAGGTCCTATGGCTACACCTTC. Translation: CASSPDRSYGYTF.